This T cell receptor (beta chain) derives from a study of cytomegalovirus exposure and HLA in healthy donors. Overall study results and limits: CMV antigen specificity was confirmed in vitro for a few CMV-associated chains.

The PCR used 60 Vbeta and 13 Jbeta primers. Profiling relied on immunoSEQ multiplex PCR, and the TCRdb table lists in-frame clones only, not all of them. The sample yields 95,000 to 110,000 clones, 66% seen once. The CDR3 covers 12 residues. V was cut by 1 base and J by 6 bases, with 8 bases left in between. Germline-derived CDR1 and CDR2 are GTSNPN and SVGIG (reference sequence). The count of this clone is one. Its target is not known. The chain couples TRBV30 to TRBJ2-3; D not resolved. Sample: PBMCs. The sequence derives from a woman aged 45-59 years in good health and CMV-seronegative. The chain's CDR3 is CAWSGTRDTQYF. CDR3 DNA sequence: TGTGCCTGGAGTGGAACCCGGGATACGCAGTATTTT. Looking up the rest from reference TRBV30 and TRBJ2-3 gives the full variable domain: SQTIHQWPATLVQPVGSPLSLECTVEGTSNPNLYWYRQAAGRGLQLLFYSVGIGQISSEVPQNLSASRPQDRQFILSSKKLLLSDSGFYLCAWSGTRDTQYFGPGTRLTVL.